The 20 T cell receptor beta chains below all came from one sample that was sequenced in a study of T-cell memory formation after mild COVID-19. TCRdb used MiXCR to reprocess the 5' RACE reads, holding one entry per CDR3 protein. Of over 12,000 distinct CDR3 sequences detected, about a fifth appear once; the ten largest clones hold 50% to 65%. Sequencing was carried out using PBMCs or a T cell subset sorted from them (not recorded which). The source is a man younger than 35 who had mild COVID-19 (a few samples of this study predate the infection). Cell type and time point are not known.

The chain joins TRBV12-3 or TRBV12-4 to TRBJ2-3; TRBD1 aligns across 7 bases. This CDR3 has 12 residues. With 6 bases clipped from V and 7 bases from J, the junction kept 4 bases outside the gene matches. This CDR3 is CASSRDSNTQYF. CDR3 nucleotide sequence: TGTGCCAGCAGCCGGGACAGCAATACGCAGTATTTT.

This clonotype was counted many times. J is TRBJ2-1 and V is TRBV10-3; 9 positions match TRBD2. CDR1 ENHRY and CDR2 SYGVKD come from the germline V gene. With 6 bases clipped from V and 7 bases from J, the junction kept 10 bases outside the gene matches. The CDR3 totals 15 residues. CDR3 amino acids: CAISTPGAGGNEQFF. CDR3 nucleotide sequence: TGTGCCATCAGCACCCCTGGGGCGGGGGGGAATGAGCAGTTCTTC.

The sample holds many counts of this clonotype. This rearrangement joins TRBV12-3 or TRBV12-4 to TRBJ2-2; 11 positions match TRBD1. After removal of 6 bases from V and 5 bases from J, the junction contained 5 bases not matched to a gene. The CDR3 is 15 amino acids. The CDR3 loop is CASSTRDRGTGELFF. Here the CDR3 DNA reads TGTGCCAGCAGCACGAGGGACAGGGGGACCGGGGAGCTGTTTTTT.

The chain uses TRBV6-1 and TRBJ1-1, with 7 nucleotides matching TRBD1. Germline-derived CDR1 and CDR2 are MNHNS and SASEGT. The CDR3 sequence is 13 residues long. V lost 5 bases and J lost 3; bases outside the gene matches: 3. The CDR3 nucleotides are TGTGCCAGCAGTCCCGACAGGGACACTGAAGCTTTCTTT. Its translation is CASSPDRDTEAFF.

This clonotype showed up many times. The genes are TRBV5-1 and TRBJ2-1; a weak D match, TRBD2 (5 bases). Germline CDR1 is SGHRS and CDR2 is YFSETQ. V lost 4 bases and J 2 bases, leaving 13 bases between the germline ends. CDR3 size: 15 residues. The chain's CDR3 is CASSPDLSAYNEQFF. DNA of the CDR3: TGCGCCAGCAGCCCGGACTTGAGCGCCTACAATGAGCAGTTCTTC.

The J gene is TRBJ2-2, the V gene TRBV29-1; D is ambiguous. The CDR3 has 16 amino acids. CDR1 is SQVTM and CDR2 is ANQGSEA in the germline V gene. V dropped 0 bases and J dropped 4 bases, with 15 bases sitting between them. The CDR3 region is CSVEDHIWNGTGELFF. The CDR3 DNA follows: TGCAGCGTTGAAGATCATATCTGGAATGGCACCGGGGAGCTGTTTTTT.

This clonotype was counted ten times or more. The chain has TRBV7-9 and TRBJ1-4; no definite D call. The CDR3 runs 14 residues. Germline CDR1 and CDR2: SEHNR and FQNEAQ (reference sequence). Trimming left V 5 bases short and J 0 bases short, with 7 bases between. CDR3 protein: CASSRETTNEKLFF. The CDR3 region has the DNA TGTGCCAGCAGCCGAGAAACAACTAATGAAAAACTGTTTTTT.

This clonotype was seen only once. The CDR3 nucleotides are TGTGCCAGCACCCCAAGCGGGGGGGGCGAGCAGTACTTC. Translating it yields CASTPSGGGEQYF. This chain connects TRBV12-3 or TRBV12-4 to TRBJ2-7; 10 bases are shared with TRBD2. The V and J ends lost 7 bases and 6 bases, in that order; junction bases with no gene match: 6. This CDR3 spans 13 amino acids.

This clonotype has at least ten counts. The rearrangement joins TRBV5-1 to TRBJ1-6, with D possibly TRBD1 on 5 matching bases. The CDR3 totals 15 residues. Germline CDR1 SGHRS, CDR2 YFSETQ. V dropped 3 bases and J dropped 6 bases, with 13 bases sitting between them. This CDR3 is CASSSRRARNSPLHF. The CDR3 DNA follows: TGCGCCAGCAGCTCCCGCAGGGCCCGTAATTCACCCCTCCACTTT. Filled out from reference TRBV5-1 and TRBJ1-6, the complete variable domain reads KAGVTQTPRYLIKTRGQQVTLSCSPISGHRSVSWYQQTPGQGLQFLFEYFSETQRNKGNFPGRFSGRQFSNSRSEMNVSTLELGDSALYLCASSSRRARNSPLHFGNGTRLTVT.

This clonotype has a count of ten or more. The chain recombines TRBV4-1 with TRBJ2-5; D gene ambiguous. Germline loops: CDR1 MGHRA, CDR2 YSYEKL. V gave up 0 bases and J gave up 2 bases, with 10 bases separating them. The CDR3 is 15 residues long. This CDR3 reads CASSQDPLIQETQYF. The CDR3 coding sequence is TGCGCCAGCAGCCAAGATCCCCTGATACAAGAGACCCAGTACTTC.

This clonotype was picked up many times. This sequence joins TRBV13 and TRBJ1-2; no clear D gene. CDR1 is PRHDT and CDR2 is FYEKMQ in the germline V gene (reference sequence). The CDR3 has 12 residues. The V and J ends lost 5 bases and 3 bases respectively, with 7 bases between them. CDR3 nucleotide sequence: TGTGCCAGCAGCCATCGGGACTATGGCTACACCTTC. This gives the protein CASSHRDYGYTF.

The V call is TRBV12-3 or TRBV12-4, the J call TRBJ1-2; unclear D gene. V lost 3 bases and J lost 7, with 21 bases in between. This CDR3 contains 16 residues. CDR3 amino acids: CASSLDIGGGVVGYTF. The CDR3 DNA follows: TGTGCCAGCAGTTTGGATATTGGCGGCGGGGTAGTTGGCTACACCTTC.

This clonotype was found many times. The J gene is TRBJ2-7, the V gene TRBV4-1, with TRBD2 matching 8 bases. The J segment lost 0 bases and the V segment lost 0 bases, leaving 7 bases of the junction unmatched. From germline, CDR1 is MGHRA and CDR2 YSYEKL. The CDR3 runs to 17 residues. The CDR3 is CASSQDNLAGGSYEQYF. In nucleotides, the CDR3 is TGCGCCAGCAGCCAAGATAATCTGGCGGGGGGCTCCTACGAGCAGTACTTC.

There are many counts of this clonotype. The gene calls are TRBV6-5 and TRBJ2-7; possibly TRBD1 or TRBD2 for D (5 bases each). The CDR3 consists of 15 residues. Trimming left V 1 base short and J 7 bases short, with 17 bases between. Germline assignment: CDR1 MNHEY and CDR2 SVGAGI. The CDR3 loop is CASSYYAGTPAEQYF. The CDR3, as DNA: TGTGCCAGCAGTTACTACGCTGGGACGCCGGCGGAGCAGTACTTC.

This clonotype was counted many times. This chain links TRBV19 with TRBJ2-7; maybe TRBD1 (5 bases). Germline-derived CDR1 and CDR2 are LNHDA and SQIVND (reference sequence). The V gene lost 4 bases and the J gene lost 0 bases, with 10 bases spanning the gap. The CDR3 extends over 14 amino acids. In DNA, the CDR3 is TGTGCCAGTAGTAGGACATCAACCTCCTACGAGCAGTACGTC. It encodes CASSRTSTSYEQYV.

The rearrangement links TRBV7-2 to TRBJ1-2; D is undetermined. V shed 4 bases and J shed 7 bases, with 16 bases lying between them. CDR1 and CDR2 from the germline V gene are SGHTA and FQGNSA. There are 14 residues in the CDR3. The CDR3 spells CASSSSARRTGYTF. The CDR3 DNA reads as TGTGCCAGCAGCTCATCCGCCCGACGGACTGGCTACACCTTC.

Worth noting for this clonotype: This clone may be a read error of a much larger clone one base away. The chain uses TRBV10-3 and TRBJ1-1; no clear D gene. The CDR3 is 17 amino acids. Germline loops: CDR1 ENHRY, CDR2 SYGVKD. With 0 bases removed from V and 1 base from J, the gap between germline ends came to 15 bases. CDR3 loop: CAISESTHPGPNTEAFF. The DNA for the CDR3 is TGTGCCATCAGTGAGTCAACCCACCCTGGTCCGAACACTGAAGCTTTCTTT.

This clonotype was counted a few times. This chain connects TRBV6-5 to TRBJ1-2; 10 bases are a match to TRBD1. J was trimmed by 4 bases and V by 11 bases; bases with no gene match: 1. The CDR3 runs 11 residues. CDR1 MNHEY and CDR2 SVGAGI come from the germline V gene. Here the CDR3 DNA reads TGTGCCGGGACAGGGGTCTATGGCTACACCTTC. Its protein product is CAGTGVYGYTF.

This clonotype has a single count. The chain is built from TRBV7-2 and TRBJ2-7; D may correspond to TRBD1 or TRBD2 (5 bases each). CDR3 length: 15 residues. The germline CDR1 and CDR2 sequences are SGHTA and FQGNSA. V lost 1 base and J 3 bases, leaving 13 bases between the germline ends. The DNA for the CDR3 is TGTGCCAGCAGCTTAGAGGGGACGGTGGGCTACGAGCAGTACTTC. This sequence encodes CASSLEGTVGYEQYF.

The chain combines TRBV6-5 with TRBJ2-7; D could derive from TRBD1 or TRBD2 (6 bases each). This CDR3 comprises 15 residues. The V end was cut by 5 bases, the J end by 2 bases, with 16 bases between. Germline assignment: CDR1 MNHEY and CDR2 SVGAGI. The CDR3 loop reads CASSPRGGHAYEQYF. The DNA of the CDR3 is TGTGCCAGCAGTCCCAGAGGGGGGCATGCCTACGAGCAGTACTTC.